The rows below give T cell receptor beta chains drawn from one sample of a study of human T cells and chemical hapten exposure. TCRdb re-analysed the RACE reads in MiXCR, keeping a single row per CDR3 protein. The top ten hold 1.2% of the sample, which has about 250,000 distinct CDR3 sequences, 7.5% to 9% seen once. This sample comprised whole blood, obtained in connection with sensitization to the hapten diphenylcyclopropenone (DPC). The source of these receptors is a man aged 18 to 30 with alopecia areata. Some clones in this sample may be carry-over from other donors' samples. CDR3s include the opening cysteine and the closing phenylalanine or tryptophan. Each record gives: V gene, clone size, CDR3 length, J gene, CDR3 protein. Some rows mark clone size as missing; the rest say once, few, many or name a class of expanded clone.

v_gene: TRBV7-2
abundance: -
len: 15
j_gene: TRBJ1-4
CDR3aa: CASTKDRGTNEKLFF

v_gene: TRBV7-2
abundance: many
len: 14
j_gene: TRBJ1-5
CDR3aa: CASNEQNSNQPQHF

v_gene: TRBV6-1
abundance: -
len: 17
j_gene: TRBJ2-1
CDR3aa: CASSRRSGPSSYNEQFF

v_gene: TRBV5-1
abundance: few
len: 16
j_gene: TRBJ1-1
CDR3aa: CASSTVSYGANTEAFF

v_gene: TRBV4-3
abundance: many
len: 15
j_gene: TRBJ1-4
CDR3aa: CASSPNRNSNEKLFF

v_gene: TRBV5-1
abundance: many
len: 14
j_gene: TRBJ2-7
CDR3aa: CASSLRREANEQYF

v_gene: TRBV28
abundance: -
len: 16
j_gene: TRBJ1-3
CDR3aa: CASSPRGSPIGNTIYF

v_gene: TRBV7-9
abundance: -
len: 12
j_gene: TRBJ1-2
CDR3aa: CATTTGDYGYTF

v_gene: TRBV28
abundance: -
len: 14
j_gene: TRBJ1-5
CDR3aa: CASQQGAGFRLQHF

v_gene: TRBV27
abundance: few
len: 17
j_gene: TRBJ2-3
CDR3aa: CASSLRVLLRDTDTQYF

v_gene: TRBV2
abundance: few
len: 15
j_gene: TRBJ2-5
CDR3aa: CASSVPGAGRETQYF

v_gene: TRBV6-5
abundance: few
len: 18
j_gene: TRBJ2-6
CDR3aa: CASSYLGQGRSGANVLTF

v_gene: TRBV20-1
abundance: -
len: 12
j_gene: TRBJ2-7
CDR3aa: CSAIPVVIEQYF

v_gene: TRBV7-2
abundance: many
len: 14
j_gene: TRBJ1-4
CDR3aa: CASSLGQGGEKLFF

v_gene: TRBV6-5
abundance: -
len: 13
j_gene: TRBJ2-5
CDR3aa: CASSYSYRETQYF

v_gene: TRBV20-1
abundance: many
len: 16
j_gene: TRBJ2-3
CDR3aa: CSARTPLAGGADTQYF

v_gene: TRBV6-2/TRBV6-3
abundance: few
len: 13
j_gene: TRBJ1-1
CDR3aa: CASVSSPGTEAFF

v_gene: TRBV2
abundance: -
len: 18
j_gene: TRBJ2-2
CDR3aa: CASSELSRRISKSGELFF

v_gene: TRBV12-3/TRBV12-4
abundance: -
len: 15
j_gene: TRBJ1-1
CDR3aa: CASSLGAFGDTEAFF

v_gene: TRBV7-2
abundance: -
len: 14
j_gene: TRBJ1-1
CDR3aa: CASSLWSTNTEAFF

v_gene: TRBV28
abundance: few
len: 16
j_gene: TRBJ2-4
CDR3aa: CASSLDLAGAKNIQYF

v_gene: TRBV7-9
abundance: -
len: 11
j_gene: TRBJ1-4
CDR3aa: CASSLGQPLFF

v_gene: TRBV9
abundance: -
len: 14
j_gene: TRBJ2-5
CDR3aa: CASSGGGGQETQYF

v_gene: TRBV7-3
abundance: few
len: 14
j_gene: TRBJ2-2
CDR3aa: CASSLTGHTGELFF

v_gene: TRBV28
abundance: -
len: 14
j_gene: TRBJ1-5
CDR3aa: CASSFRGFGQPQHF

v_gene: TRBV29-1
abundance: many
len: 13
j_gene: TRBJ2-1
CDR3aa: CSAGDAGYDEQFF

v_gene: TRBV6-1
abundance: many
len: 12
j_gene: TRBJ2-5
CDR3aa: CASSERTETQYF

v_gene: TRBV10-3
abundance: many
len: 15
j_gene: TRBJ2-2
CDR3aa: CAISLRDRGTGELFF